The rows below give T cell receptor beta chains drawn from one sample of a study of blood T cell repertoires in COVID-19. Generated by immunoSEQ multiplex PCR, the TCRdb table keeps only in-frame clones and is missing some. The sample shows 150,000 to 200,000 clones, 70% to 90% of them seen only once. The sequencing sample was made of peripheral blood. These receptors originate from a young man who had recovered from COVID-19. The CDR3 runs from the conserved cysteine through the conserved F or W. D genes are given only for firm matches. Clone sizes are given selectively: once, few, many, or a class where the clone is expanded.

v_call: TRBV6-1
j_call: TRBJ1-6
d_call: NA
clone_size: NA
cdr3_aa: CASSETGTSPLHF
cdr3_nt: TGTGCCAGCAGTGAAACAGGGACTTCACCCCTCCACTTT

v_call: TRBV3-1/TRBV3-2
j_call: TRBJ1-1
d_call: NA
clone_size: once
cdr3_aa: CASSQDGVGAVEAFF
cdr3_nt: TGTGCCAGCAGCCAAGATGGGGTAGGGGCTGTTGAAGCTTTCTTT

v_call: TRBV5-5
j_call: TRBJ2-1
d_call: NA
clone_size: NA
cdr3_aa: CASSSYTGGAWGNEQFF
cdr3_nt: TGTGCCAGCAGCTCCTATACAGGGGGGGCCTGGGGCAATGAGCAGTTCTTC

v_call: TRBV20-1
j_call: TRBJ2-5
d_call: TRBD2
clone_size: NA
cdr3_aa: CSASEKWRERETQYF
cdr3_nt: TGCAGTGCTAGTGAAAAGTGGCGGGAGAGAGAGACCCAGTACTTC

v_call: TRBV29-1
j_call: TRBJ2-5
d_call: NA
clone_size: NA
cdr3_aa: CSVLGVAETQYF
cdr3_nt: TGCAGCGTCCTCGGGGTAGCGGAGACCCAGTACTTC

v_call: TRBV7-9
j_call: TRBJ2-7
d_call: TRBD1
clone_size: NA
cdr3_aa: CASSSQGVEQYF
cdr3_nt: TGTGCCAGCAGCTCACAGGGGGTCGAGCAGTACTTC

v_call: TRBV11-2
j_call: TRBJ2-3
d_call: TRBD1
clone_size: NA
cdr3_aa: CASSLTGGYSRTDTQYF
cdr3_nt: TGTGCCAGCAGCTTAACAGGGGGCTATTCTCGCACAGATACGCAGTATTTT

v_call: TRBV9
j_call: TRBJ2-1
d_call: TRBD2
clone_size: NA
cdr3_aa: CASSVELAGGRDEQFF
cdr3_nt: TGTGCCAGCAGCGTAGAACTAGCGGGAGGGCGGGATGAGCAGTTCTTC

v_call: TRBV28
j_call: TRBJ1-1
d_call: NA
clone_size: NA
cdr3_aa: CASSLFDRVNTEAFF
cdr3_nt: TGTGCCAGCAGTTTATTCGACAGAGTGAACACTGAAGCTTTCTTT

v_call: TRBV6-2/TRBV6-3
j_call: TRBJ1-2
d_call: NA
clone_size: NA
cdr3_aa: CASSYSRAGGRNGYTF
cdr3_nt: TGTGCCAGCAGTTACTCTCGTGCGGGGGGAAGGAATGGCTACACCTTC

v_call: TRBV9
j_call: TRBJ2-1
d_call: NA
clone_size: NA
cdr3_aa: CASSVEVGGSYNEQFF
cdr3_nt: TGTGCCAGCAGCGTAGAGGTGGGAGGATCCTACAATGAGCAGTTCTTC

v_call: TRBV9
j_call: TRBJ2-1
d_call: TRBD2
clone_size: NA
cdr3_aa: CASSPRGTSGSVEQFF
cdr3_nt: TGTGCCAGCAGCCCCCGGGGGACTAGCGGGAGTGTGGAGCAGTTCTTC

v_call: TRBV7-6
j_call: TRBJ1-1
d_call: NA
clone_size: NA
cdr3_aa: CASSLIEGNTEAFF
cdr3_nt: TGTGCCAGCAGCTTAATAGAGGGTAACACTGAAGCTTTCTTT

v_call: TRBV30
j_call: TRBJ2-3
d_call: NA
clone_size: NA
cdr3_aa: CAWSAITITDTQYF
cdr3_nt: TGTGCCTGGAGTGCTATCACCATCACAGATACGCAGTATTTT

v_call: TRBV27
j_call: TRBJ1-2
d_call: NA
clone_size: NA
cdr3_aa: CASSPSGGLGYTF
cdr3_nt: TGTGCCAGCAGCCCATCCGGGGGGTTAGGCTACACCTTC

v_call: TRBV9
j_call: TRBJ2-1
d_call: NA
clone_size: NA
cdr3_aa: CASSYSTPGRNEQFF
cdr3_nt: TGTGCCAGCAGCTATAGCACCCCGGGAAGAAATGAGCAGTTCTTC

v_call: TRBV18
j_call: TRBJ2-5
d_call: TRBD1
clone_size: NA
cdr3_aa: CASSQGTGGRVEETQYF
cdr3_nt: TGTGCCAGCTCACAAGGGACAGGAGGTCGGGTAGAAGAGACCCAGTACTTC

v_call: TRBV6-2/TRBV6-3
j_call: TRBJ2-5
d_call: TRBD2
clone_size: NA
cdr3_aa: CASSLAGIGLETQYF
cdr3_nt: TGTGCCAGCAGTCTAGCGGGGATCGGCCTAGAGACCCAGTACTTC

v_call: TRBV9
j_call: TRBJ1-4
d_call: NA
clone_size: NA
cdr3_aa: CASSSGTDNEKLFF
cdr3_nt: TGTGCCAGCAGCTCCGGGACTGATAATGAAAAACTGTTTTTT

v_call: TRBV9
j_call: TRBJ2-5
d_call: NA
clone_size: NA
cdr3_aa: CASSVDGRLETQYF
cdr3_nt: TGTGCCAGCAGCGTAGATGGGAGGTTAGAGACCCAGTACTTC

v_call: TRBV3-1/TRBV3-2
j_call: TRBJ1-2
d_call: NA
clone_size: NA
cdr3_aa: CASSARGVNYGYTF
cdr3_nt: TGTGCCAGCAGCGCCCGGGGGGTTAACTATGGCTACACCTTC

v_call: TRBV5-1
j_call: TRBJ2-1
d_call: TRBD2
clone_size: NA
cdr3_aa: CASISGTSGSGEQFF
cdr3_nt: TGCGCCAGCATATCAGGGACTAGCGGGAGCGGTGAGCAGTTCTTC

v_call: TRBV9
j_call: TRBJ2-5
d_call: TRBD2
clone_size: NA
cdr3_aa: CASSEGLARGGETQYF
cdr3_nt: TGTGCCAGCAGCGAGGGACTAGCTCGAGGGGGAGAGACCCAGTACTTC

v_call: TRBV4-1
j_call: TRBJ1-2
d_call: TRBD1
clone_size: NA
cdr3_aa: CASSQAAGGFGYTF
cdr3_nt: TGCGCCAGCAGCCAAGCCGCAGGGGGCTTTGGCTACACCTTC

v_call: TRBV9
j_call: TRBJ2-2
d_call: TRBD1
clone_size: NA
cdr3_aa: CASSPRTGGHYTGELFF
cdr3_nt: TGTGCCAGCAGCCCTAGAACAGGGGGGCATTACACCGGGGAGCTGTTTTTT

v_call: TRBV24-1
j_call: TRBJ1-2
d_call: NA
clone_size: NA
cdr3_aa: CATSPAGLTYGYTF
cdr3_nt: TGTGCCACCAGTCCCGCAGGCTTAACGTATGGCTACACCTTC

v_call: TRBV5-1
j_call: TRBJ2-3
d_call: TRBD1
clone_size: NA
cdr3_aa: CASSFRQGSTDTQYF
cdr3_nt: TGCGCCAGCAGCTTCCGACAGGGCAGCACAGATACGCAGTATTTT

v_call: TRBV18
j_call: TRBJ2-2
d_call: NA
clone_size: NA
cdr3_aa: CASSGQRPGTTGELFF
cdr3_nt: TGTGCCAGCTCAGGGCAAAGACCGGGAACTACCGGGGAGCTGTTTTTT

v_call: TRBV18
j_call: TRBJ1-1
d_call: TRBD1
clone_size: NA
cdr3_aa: CAGQGMGTEAFF
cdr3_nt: TGTGCCGGACAGGGGATGGGGACTGAAGCTTTCTTT

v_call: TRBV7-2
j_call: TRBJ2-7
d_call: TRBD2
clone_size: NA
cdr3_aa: CASSQAGGNNYEQYF
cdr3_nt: TGTGCCAGCAGCCAAGCGGGAGGGAATAACTACGAGCAGTACTTC

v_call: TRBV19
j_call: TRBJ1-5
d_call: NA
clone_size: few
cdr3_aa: CASSGRGGEPQHF
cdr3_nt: TGTGCCAGTAGTGGGAGGGGGGGAGAGCCCCAGCATTTT